The text below deals with one TCR beta chain. The data stem from a study of T cells in women clearing cervical HPV infection. Clones were read by immunoSEQ multiplex PCR, and TCRdb kept only the in-frame ones, dropping some. The table lists fewer than 25,000 clones. Source material: blood buffy coat. This sequence was found in a woman between 18 and 69 years old with a cervical HPV16 infection that either progressed to CIN3+ or cleared (not recorded which).

The DNA read from the CDR3 is TGCAGTGCTAGAGGGACTAGCGGGAGGCGATCTGATACG. Amino acids: CSARGTSGRRSDT. The whole CDR3 protein reads CSARGTSGRRSDTQYF. V gene TRBV20-1 combines with J gene TRBJ2-3; TRBD2 matches 14 bases. The read ends 3 residues early relative to the CDR3; the germline J gene fills the gap. Germline CDR1 reads DFQATT; CDR2 reads SNEGSKA (reference sequence). V shed 1 base and J 6 bases; nucleotides not matched to a gene: 6. This CDR3 comprises 16 residues.